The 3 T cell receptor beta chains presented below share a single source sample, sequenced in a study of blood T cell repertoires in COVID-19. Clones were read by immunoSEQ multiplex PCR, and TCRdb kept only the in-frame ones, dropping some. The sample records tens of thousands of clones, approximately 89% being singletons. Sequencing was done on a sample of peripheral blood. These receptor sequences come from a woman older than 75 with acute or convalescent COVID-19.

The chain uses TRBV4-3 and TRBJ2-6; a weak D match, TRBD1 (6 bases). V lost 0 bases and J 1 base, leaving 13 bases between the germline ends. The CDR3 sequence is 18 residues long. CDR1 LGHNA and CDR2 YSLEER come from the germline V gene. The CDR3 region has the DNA TGCGCCAGCAGCCAAGAGAGCAGGGGAAAATCTGGGGCCAACGTCCTGACTTTC. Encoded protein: CASSQESRGKSGANVLTF.

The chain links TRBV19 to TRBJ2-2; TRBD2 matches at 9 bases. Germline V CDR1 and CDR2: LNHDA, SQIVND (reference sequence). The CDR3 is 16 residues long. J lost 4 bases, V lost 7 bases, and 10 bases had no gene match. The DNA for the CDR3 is TGTGCCAGTATTGGGGTTAGCGGGAGTAGCACCGGGGAGCTGTTTTTT. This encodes CASIGVSGSSTGELFF.

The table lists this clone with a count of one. This chain's CDR3 is CASSLTPSGGQRNEQYF. CDR3 bases: TGTGCCAGCAGCCTTACGCCTAGCGGGGGCCAGAGGAACGAGCAGTACTTC. V gene TRBV7-2 combines with J gene TRBJ2-7; TRBD2 matches at 10 bases. The V gene end was trimmed by 5 bases and the J gene end by 5 bases; junction bases not matched to a gene: 15. The CDR3 spans 17 residues. Germline CDR1 is SGHTA and CDR2 is FQGNSA.